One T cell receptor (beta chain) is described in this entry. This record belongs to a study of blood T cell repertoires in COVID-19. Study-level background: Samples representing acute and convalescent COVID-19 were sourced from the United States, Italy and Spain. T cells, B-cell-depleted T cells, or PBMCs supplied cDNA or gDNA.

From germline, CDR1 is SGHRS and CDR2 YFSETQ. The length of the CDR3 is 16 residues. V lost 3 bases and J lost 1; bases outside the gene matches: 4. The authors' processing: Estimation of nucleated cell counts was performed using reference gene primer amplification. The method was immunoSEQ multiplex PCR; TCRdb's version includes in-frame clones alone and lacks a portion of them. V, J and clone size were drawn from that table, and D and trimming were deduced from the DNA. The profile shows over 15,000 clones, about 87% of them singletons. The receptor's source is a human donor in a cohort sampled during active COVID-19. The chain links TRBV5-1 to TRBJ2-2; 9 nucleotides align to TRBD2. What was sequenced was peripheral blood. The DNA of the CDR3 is TGCGCCAGCAGCTGGGGACTAGCTGAGAACACCGGGGAGCTGTTTTTT. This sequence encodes CASSWGLAENTGELFF.